These 18 T cell receptor beta chains were sequenced from one sample in a study of post-analysis software for immune sequencing data. These receptors' antigens are unknown. Whole-study findings and limits: Compared with controls, patients had more of 4 or 5 TRBV segments, including TRBV5-6, TRBV5-1 and TRBV20-1.

Incorporated into the TCR beta cDNA libraries were unique molecular identifiers, which served to reduce PCR and sequencing biases. TCRdb processed the PCR reads anew with MiXCR; each CDR3 protein has one entry. The data contain about 400,000 distinct CDR3 sequences, less than 40% of them singletons. Sequenced: blood. The source of these receptors is a girl aged 10-17 years with multiple sclerosis.

The chain links TRBV20-1 to TRBJ1-2, with D unclear. Germline CDR1 reads DFQATT; CDR2 reads SNEGSKA (reference sequence). This CDR3 has 13 residues. V was trimmed by 1 base and J by 9 bases, leaving 15 bases between them. Here the CDR3 DNA reads TGCAGTGCTAGAGGAGAAGCCCCCCGTCGCTACACCTTC. Its translation: CSARGEAPRRYTF.

The rearrangement links TRBV11-2 to TRBJ1-1, with 9 positions matching TRBD1. CDR1 is SGHAT, CDR2 FQNNGV, per germline. This CDR3 region has 15 residues. With V trimmed by 5 bases and J by 5 bases, 9 bases remained unmatched. In DNA form, the CDR3 reads TGTGCCAGCAGCGCGGGGACAGGGTTAGGGACTGAAGCTTTCTTT. Its translation is CASSAGTGLGTEAFF.

J is TRBJ2-5 and V is TRBV12-3 or TRBV12-4; 8 bases agree with TRBD1. Trimming at V came to 5 bases and at J to 1 base, leaving 3 bases not matched to a gene. The CDR3 contains 14 residues. In nucleotides, the CDR3 is TGTGCCAGCAGTCTGACAGGGGCCCAAGAGACCCAGTACTTC. This gives the protein CASSLTGAQETQYF.

This clonotype has just a few counts. The genes are TRBV6-5 and TRBJ2-1; a weak D match, TRBD1 (6 bases). This CDR3 comprises 16 residues. With 0 bases removed from V and 0 bases from J, the gap between germline ends came to 9 bases. Germline CDR1 and CDR2: MNHEY and SVGAGI. The CDR3 region is CASSYSGHSSYNEQFF. The CDR3 coding sequence is TGTGCCAGCAGTTACTCGGGACATAGCTCCTACAATGAGCAGTTCTTC.

CDR3 region: CASILSGMLTDTQYF. The CDR3 DNA follows: TGTGCCAGCATCCTTAGTGGGATGTTGACAGATACGCAGTATTTT. The genes are TRBV12-3 or TRBV12-4 and TRBJ2-3, with unresolved D. V shed 7 bases and J shed 3 bases, with 17 bases lying between them. The CDR3 runs to 15 residues.

This clonotype appeared many times. The chain joins TRBV19 to TRBJ1-2; 7 bases fit TRBD1. The CDR3 runs to 11 residues. Germline loops: CDR1 LNHDA, CDR2 SQIVND (reference sequence). Germline trimming cut 8 bases from V and 10 bases from J; bases unmatched to any gene: 7. The CDR3 DNA sequence: TGTGCCAGTCGGGCAGGGGGAGACTACACCTTC. Encoded protein: CASRAGGDYTF. Variable domain in full (rest from reference TRBV19 and TRBJ1-2): DGGITQSPKYLFRKEGQNVTLSCEQNLNHDAMYWYRQDPGQGLRLIYYSQIVNDFQKGDIAEGYSVSREKKESFPLTVTSAQKNPTAFYLCASRAGGDYTFGSGTRLTVV.

This clonotype has only a few counts. V usage is TRBV15 and J usage is TRBJ1-5; D is unresolved. The V and J ends lost 6 bases and 6 bases respectively, with 9 bases between them. The CDR3 has 12 residues. From germline, CDR1 is LNHNV and CDR2 YYDKDF (reference sequence). The CDR3 sequence: CATSRISQPQHF. The CDR3 region has the DNA TGTGCCACCAGTAGGATCAGTCAGCCCCAGCATTTT.

This clonotype was seen a handful of times. This chain connects TRBV4-3 to TRBJ2-3; TRBD1 matches 10 bases. Germline V lookup: CDR1 LGHNA, CDR2 YSLEER. V gave up 4 bases and J gave up 7 bases; unmatched junction bases: 8. This CDR3 contains 15 residues. The CDR3 sequence is CASSPKDRGLNTQYF. CDR3 bases: TGCGCCAGCAGCCCAAAAGACAGGGGGCTAAATACGCAGTATTTT.

The chain uses TRBV12-3 or TRBV12-4 and TRBJ2-3; D not resolved. This CDR3 contains 14 residues. V lost 3 bases, J lost 2 bases, and 9 bases lay in between. The CDR3 sequence is CASSFVGNTDTQYF. The CDR3 DNA follows: TGTGCCAGCAGTTTTGTGGGGAACACAGATACGCAGTATTTT.

This clonotype was seen only a few times. The genes are TRBV4-2 and TRBJ2-5; D not resolved. From germline, CDR1 is LGHNA and CDR2 YNFKEQ. This CDR3 spans 15 amino acids. The V and J ends lost 0 bases and 5 bases respectively, with 13 bases between them. The CDR3 bases are TGTGCCAGCAGCCAAGATTGGGGAATGGGGGAGACCCAGTACTTC. Translating it yields CASSQDWGMGETQYF.

As concerns this clonotype: One end of the junction varies from germline; a read error may be responsible. The CDR3 sequence: CASSLDGTLNNEQFF. In nucleotides, the CDR3 is TGTGCTAGCAGCTTAGACGGGACACTTAACAATGAGCAGTTCTTC. The chain recombines TRBV7-7 with TRBJ2-1; perhaps TRBD1 as D (6 bases). The length of the CDR3 is 15 residues. Germline-derived CDR1 and CDR2 are SSHAT and FNYEAQ (reference sequence).

The V gene is TRBV9, the J gene TRBJ2-1; D gene unclear. Germline CDR1 is SGDLS and CDR2 is YYNGEE. The germline V and J ends were trimmed by 0 bases and 1 base, with 11 bases remaining between them. The CDR3 is made up of 16 amino acids. CDR3 loop: CASSVVGQSSYNEQFF. CDR3 sequence (DNA): TGTGCCAGCAGCGTAGTTGGGCAGTCATCCTACAATGAGCAGTTCTTC.

This clonotype has just a few counts. One junction end disagrees with the germline gene, perhaps due to a read error. The chain joins TRBV5-1 to TRBJ2-4; D might be TRBD1 or TRBD2, each matching 5 bases. Germline CDR1 reads SGHRS; CDR2 reads YFSETQ. The CDR3 is 16 residues long. The CDR3 region has the DNA TGCGCCGGCAGCCCTCGGCCCCAGGGACGCGAAGACATTCAGTACTTC. Its translation is CAGSPRPQGREDIQYF.

V usage is TRBV18 and J usage is TRBJ2-5; no clear D. Trimming stripped 0 bases from V and 4 bases from J, with 3 bases between. Germline V lookup: CDR1 KGHSH, CDR2 LQKENI. This CDR3 contains 12 residues. The CDR3 coding sequence is TGTGCCAGCTCACCACCGTTAGAGACCCAGTACTTC. It specifies CASSPPLETQYF.

DNA for the CDR3: TGTGCCAGCAGTTCCCAAGCCTGGGGGGGCGAGCAGTACTTC. Translated, it gives CASSSQAWGGEQYF. This chain connects TRBV27 to TRBJ2-7, with 7 bases lining up with TRBD2. Trimming took 4 bases from V and 6 from J; bases not matched to a gene: 9. The CDR3 runs 14 residues. Germline values: CDR1 MNHEY, CDR2 SMNVEV (reference sequence).

The V and J genes are TRBV9 and TRBJ1-1; no clear D. Germline V gene lookup returns CDR1 SGDLS and CDR2 YYNGEE. Trimming took off 0 bases at V and 0 bases at J, with 9 bases between the two ends. This CDR3 has 15 amino acids. CDR3 residues: CASSVEPWMNTEAFF. CDR3 DNA sequence: TGTGCCAGCAGCGTAGAACCATGGATGAACACTGAAGCTTTCTTT.

This clonotype has a single count. This chain links TRBV7-2 with TRBJ2-7; no definite D call. Germline V lookup: CDR1 SGHTA, CDR2 FQGNSA. Between the trimmed V and J ends, which lost 0 bases and 2 bases, there was a span of 8 bases. The CDR3 is 14 amino acids. Here the CDR3 reads CASSLATVTYEQYF. The CDR3 nucleotides read TGTGCCAGCAGCTTAGCCACAGTGACCTACGAGCAGTACTTC.

The chain has TRBV6-5 and TRBJ1-5, with TRBD1 matching 7 bases. The CDR3 sequence is 17 residues long. The germline CDR1 and CDR2 sequences are MNHEY and SVGAGI. J lost 5 bases, V lost 4 bases, and 14 bases had no gene match. For the CDR3, the DNA is TGTGCCAGCAGTTCCCGGGGTTTCGGCGACAGGGATCAGCCCCAGCATTTT. Its translation is CASSSRGFGDRDQPQHF.